This is a list of T cell receptor beta chains from one sample in a study of blood T cells in healthy people across ages. MiXCR, applied by TCRdb to the 5' RACE reads, yields one record per CDR3 protein. The sample lists about 830,000 distinct CDR3 sequences, 62% occurring once. The sequencing sample was made of blood. The receptors shown here come from a man aged 30 to 39 in good health. Each CDR3 is given with its conserved first and last residue. A D gene is named only where the DNA matches it firmly. Only part of the rows carry a size: once, few, many, or a class if the clone is expanded.

D gene	clone size	V gene	J gene	CDR3 protein	CDR3 DNA
NA	few	TRBV10-3	TRBJ1-2	CAISALDYGYTF	TGTGCCATCAGCGCCCTCGACTATGGCTACACCTTC
NA	NA	TRBV24-1	TRBJ2-7	CATSDPGANEQYF	TGTGCCACCAGTGACCCAGGGGCGAACGAGCAGTACTTC
TRBD1	NA	TRBV10-3	TRBJ1-2	CAISEGTGFYYTF	TGTGCCATCAGTGAAGGGACAGGGTTTTACTACACCTTC
TRBD2	NA	TRBV7-2	TRBJ2-3	CVSSSRGDSTDTQYF	TGTGTCAGCAGCTCCCGGGGGGATAGCACAGATACGCAGTATTTT
TRBD2	NA	TRBV14	TRBJ2-1	CASSQGTSLWNEQFF	TGTGCCAGCAGCCAAGGGACTAGCCTTTGGAATGAGCAGTTCTTC
TRBD1	NA	TRBV6-1	TRBJ2-7	CASRDHPGQGSEQYF	TGTGCCAGCAGGGACCACCCGGGACAGGGTTCCGAGCAGTACTTC
TRBD1	NA	TRBV29-1	TRBJ1-1	CSVTTGGWTEAFF	TGCAGCGTTACGACAGGGGGCTGGACTGAAGCTTTCTTT
NA	NA	TRBV6-2/TRBV6-3	TRBJ2-3	CASSYSKYYTDTQYF	TGTGCCAGCAGTTACTCGAAGTACTACACAGATACGCAGTATTTT
NA	NA	TRBV7-9	TRBJ2-5	CASSLVGQGKETQYF	TGTGCCAGCAGCTTAGTCGGTCAGGGGAAAGAGACCCAGTACTTC
TRBD1	few	TRBV20-1	TRBJ2-7	CSGIRDRDTYEQYF	TGCAGTGGAATAAGAGACAGGGACACATACGAGCAGTACTTC
NA	NA	TRBV3-1	TRBJ1-6	CASSRRNSPLHF	TGTGCCAGCAGCCGAAGGAATTCACCCCTCCACTTT
NA	few	TRBV7-2	TRBJ2-7	CASSLWTDGEQYF	TGTGCCAGCAGCTTATGGACTGATGGCGAGCAGTACTTC
NA	NA	TRBV20-1	TRBJ2-7	CSARDREEQYF	TGCAGTGCTAGAGATAGGGAAGAGCAGTACTTC
TRBD1	NA	TRBV27	TRBJ2-7	CASSAGTGQYEQYF	TGTGCCAGCAGTGCCGGGACAGGGCAGTACGAGCAGTACTTC
NA	NA	TRBV5-1	TRBJ1-1	CASRFSEAFF	TGCGCCAGCAGATTTTCTGAAGCTTTCTTT
TRBD1	NA	TRBV5-6	TRBJ2-7	CASSPRTGVDEQYF	TGTGCCAGCAGCCCTAGGACAGGAGTGGACGAGCAGTACTTC
NA	NA	TRBV3-1	TRBJ1-6	CASSQEASVTPLHF	TGTGCCAGCAGTCAAGAGGCGAGCGTGACACCCCTCCACTTT